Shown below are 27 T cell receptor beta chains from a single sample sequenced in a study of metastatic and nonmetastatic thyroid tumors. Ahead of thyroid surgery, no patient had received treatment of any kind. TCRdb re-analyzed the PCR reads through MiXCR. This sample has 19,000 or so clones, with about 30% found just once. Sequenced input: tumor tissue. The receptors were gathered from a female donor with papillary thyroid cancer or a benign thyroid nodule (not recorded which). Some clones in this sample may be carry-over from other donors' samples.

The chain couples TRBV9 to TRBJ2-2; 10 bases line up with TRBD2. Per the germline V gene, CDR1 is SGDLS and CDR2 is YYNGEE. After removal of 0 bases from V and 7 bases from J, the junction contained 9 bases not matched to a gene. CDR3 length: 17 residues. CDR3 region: CASSVGGAGGPDGELFF. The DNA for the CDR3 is TGTGCCAGCAGCGTAGGGGGAGCGGGAGGGCCGGACGGGGAGCTGTTTTTT.

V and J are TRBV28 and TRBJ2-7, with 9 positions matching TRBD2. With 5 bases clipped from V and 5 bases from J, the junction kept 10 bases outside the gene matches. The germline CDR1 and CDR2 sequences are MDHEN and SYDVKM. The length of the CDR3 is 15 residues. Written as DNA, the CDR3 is TGTGCCAGCAGTCGCGGGGCTAGCGGGAACCACGAGCAGTACTTC. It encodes CASSRGASGNHEQYF.

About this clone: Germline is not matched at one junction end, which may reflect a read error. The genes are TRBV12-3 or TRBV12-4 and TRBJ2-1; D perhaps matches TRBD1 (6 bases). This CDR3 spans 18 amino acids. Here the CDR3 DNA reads TGTGCCAGCATTCTAAGCTTCTCAGGGGATCCCTCCTACAATGAGCGGTTCTTC. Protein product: CASILSFSGDPSYNERFF.

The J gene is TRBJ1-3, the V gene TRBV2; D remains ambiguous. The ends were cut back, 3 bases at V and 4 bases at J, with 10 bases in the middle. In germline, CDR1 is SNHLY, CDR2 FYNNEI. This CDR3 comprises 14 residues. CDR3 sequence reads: CASSEAGFGNTIYF. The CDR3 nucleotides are TGTGCCAGCAGTGAGGCCGGCTTCGGAAACACCATATATTTT.

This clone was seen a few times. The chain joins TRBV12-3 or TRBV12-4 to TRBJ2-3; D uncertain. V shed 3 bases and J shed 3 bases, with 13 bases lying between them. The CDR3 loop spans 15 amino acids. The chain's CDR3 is CASSFPSLGTDTQYF. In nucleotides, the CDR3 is TGTGCCAGCAGTTTCCCCAGTTTGGGGACAGATACGCAGTATTTT.

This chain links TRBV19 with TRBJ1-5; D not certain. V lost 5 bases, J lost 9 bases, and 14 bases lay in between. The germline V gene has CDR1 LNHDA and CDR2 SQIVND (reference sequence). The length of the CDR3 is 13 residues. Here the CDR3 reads CASSPGKLRPQHF. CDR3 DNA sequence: TGTGCCAGTAGTCCGGGGAAACTGAGGCCCCAGCATTTT. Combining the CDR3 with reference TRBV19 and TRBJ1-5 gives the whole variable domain DGGITQSPKYLFRKEGQNVTLSCEQNLNHDAMYWYRQDPGQGLRLIYYSQIVNDFQKGDIAEGYSVSREKKESFPLTVTSAQKNPTAFYLCASSPGKLRPQHFGDGTRLSIL.

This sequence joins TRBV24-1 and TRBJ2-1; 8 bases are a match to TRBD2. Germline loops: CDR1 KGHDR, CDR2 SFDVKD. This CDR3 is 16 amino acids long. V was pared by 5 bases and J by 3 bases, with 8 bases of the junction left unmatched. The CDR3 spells CATSALLAALYNEQFF. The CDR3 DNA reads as TGTGCCACCAGTGCCCTACTAGCGGCACTCTACAATGAGCAGTTCTTC.

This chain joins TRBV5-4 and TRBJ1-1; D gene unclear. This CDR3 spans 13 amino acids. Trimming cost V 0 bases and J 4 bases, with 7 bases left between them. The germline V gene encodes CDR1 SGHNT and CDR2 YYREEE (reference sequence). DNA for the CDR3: TGTGCCAGCAGCTTGGCTGAGGGCACTGAAGCTTTCTTT. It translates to CASSLAEGTEAFF.

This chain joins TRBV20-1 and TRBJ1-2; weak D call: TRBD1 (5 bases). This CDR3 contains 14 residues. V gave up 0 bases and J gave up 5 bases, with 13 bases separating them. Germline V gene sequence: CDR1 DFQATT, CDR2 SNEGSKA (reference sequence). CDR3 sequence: CSARERGARYGYTF. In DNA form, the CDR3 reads TGCAGTGCTAGAGAGAGAGGGGCGCGATATGGCTACACCTTC.

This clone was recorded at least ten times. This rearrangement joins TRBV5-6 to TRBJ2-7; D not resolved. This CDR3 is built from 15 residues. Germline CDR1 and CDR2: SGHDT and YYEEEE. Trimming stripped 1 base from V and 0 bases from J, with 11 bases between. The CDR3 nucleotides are TGTGCCAGCAGCTTGTATAAGAAACCCTCCTACGAGCAGTACTTC. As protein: CASSLYKKPSYEQYF.

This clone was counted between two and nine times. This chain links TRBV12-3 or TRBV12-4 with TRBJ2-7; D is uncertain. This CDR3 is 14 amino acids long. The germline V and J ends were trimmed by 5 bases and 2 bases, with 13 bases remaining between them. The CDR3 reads CASSRVQSTYEQYF. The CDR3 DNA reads TGTGCCAGCAGTCGCGTCCAGTCGACCTACGAGCAGTACTTC.

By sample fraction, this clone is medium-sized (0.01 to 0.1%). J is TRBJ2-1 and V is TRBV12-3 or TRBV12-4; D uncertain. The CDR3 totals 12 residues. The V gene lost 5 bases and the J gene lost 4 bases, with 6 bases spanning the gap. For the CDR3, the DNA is TGTGCCAGCAGTCGAAAATACAATGAGCAGTTCTTC. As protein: CASSRKYNEQFF.

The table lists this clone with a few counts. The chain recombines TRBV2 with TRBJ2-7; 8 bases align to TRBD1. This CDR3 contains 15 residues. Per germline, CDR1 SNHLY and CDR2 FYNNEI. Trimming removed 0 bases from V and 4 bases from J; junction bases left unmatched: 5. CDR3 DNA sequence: TGTGCCAGCAGTGAAGCAAGCACAGGGGGATACGAGCAGTACTTC. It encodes CASSEASTGGYEQYF.

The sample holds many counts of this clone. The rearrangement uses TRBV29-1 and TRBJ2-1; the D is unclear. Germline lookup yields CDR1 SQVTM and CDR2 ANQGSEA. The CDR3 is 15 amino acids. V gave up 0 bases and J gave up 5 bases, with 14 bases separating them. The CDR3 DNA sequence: TGCAGCGTTGAAGATCCCGACGCAAACAACAATGAGCAGTTCTTC. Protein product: CSVEDPDANNNEQFF.

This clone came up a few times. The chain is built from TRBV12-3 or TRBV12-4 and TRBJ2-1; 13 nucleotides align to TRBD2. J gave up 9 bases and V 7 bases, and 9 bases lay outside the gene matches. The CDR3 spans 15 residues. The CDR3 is CASTRTSGSVTEQFF. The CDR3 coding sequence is TGTGCCAGCACCCGGACTAGCGGGAGTGTAACTGAGCAGTTCTTC.

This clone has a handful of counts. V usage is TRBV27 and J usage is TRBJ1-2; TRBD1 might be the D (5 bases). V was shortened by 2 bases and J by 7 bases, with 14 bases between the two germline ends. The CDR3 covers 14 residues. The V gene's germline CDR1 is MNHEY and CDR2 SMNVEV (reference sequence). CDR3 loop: CASSLVGPSGGYTF. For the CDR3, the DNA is TGTGCCAGCAGTTTAGTGGGACCTTCAGGTGGCTACACCTTC.

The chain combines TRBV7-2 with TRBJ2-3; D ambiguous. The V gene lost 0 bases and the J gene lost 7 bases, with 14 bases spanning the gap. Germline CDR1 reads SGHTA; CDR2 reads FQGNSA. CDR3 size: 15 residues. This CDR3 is CASSLAGGLGNTQYF. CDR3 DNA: TGTGCCAGCAGCTTAGCAGGCGGCCTAGGGAATACGCAGTATTTT. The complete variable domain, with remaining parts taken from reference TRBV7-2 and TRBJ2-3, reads GAGVSQSPSNKVTEKGKDVELRCDPISGHTALYWYRQSLGQGLEFLIYFQGNSAPDKSGLPSDRFSAERTGGSVSTLTIQRTQQEDSAVYLCASSLAGGLGNTQYFGPGTRLTVL.

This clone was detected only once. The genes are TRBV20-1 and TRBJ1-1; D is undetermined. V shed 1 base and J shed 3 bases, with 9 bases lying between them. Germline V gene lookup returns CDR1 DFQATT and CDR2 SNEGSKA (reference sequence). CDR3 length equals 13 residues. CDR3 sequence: CSARGGFDTEAFF. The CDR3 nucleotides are TGCAGTGCTAGAGGCGGTTTCGACACTGAAGCTTTCTTT.

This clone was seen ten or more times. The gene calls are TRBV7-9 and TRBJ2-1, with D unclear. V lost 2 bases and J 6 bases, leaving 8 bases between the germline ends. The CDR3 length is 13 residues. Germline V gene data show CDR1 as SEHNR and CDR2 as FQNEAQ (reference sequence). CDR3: CASSLTQSNEQFF. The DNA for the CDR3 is TGTGCCAGCAGCTTAACACAAAGCAATGAGCAGTTCTTC.

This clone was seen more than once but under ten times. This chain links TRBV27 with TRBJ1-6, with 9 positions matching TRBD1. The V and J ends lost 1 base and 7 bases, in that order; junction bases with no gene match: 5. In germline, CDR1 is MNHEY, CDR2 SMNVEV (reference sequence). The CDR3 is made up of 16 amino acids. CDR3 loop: CASSLFRDRENSPLHF. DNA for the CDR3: TGTGCCAGCAGTTTATTCCGGGACAGGGAAAATTCACCCCTCCACTTT.

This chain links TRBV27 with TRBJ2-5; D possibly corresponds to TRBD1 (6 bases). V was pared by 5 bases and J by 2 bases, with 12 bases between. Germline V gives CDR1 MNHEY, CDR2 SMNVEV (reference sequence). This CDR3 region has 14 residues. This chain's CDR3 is CASSPWTEQETQYF. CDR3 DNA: TGTGCCAGCAGTCCGTGGACAGAGCAAGAGACCCAGTACTTC.

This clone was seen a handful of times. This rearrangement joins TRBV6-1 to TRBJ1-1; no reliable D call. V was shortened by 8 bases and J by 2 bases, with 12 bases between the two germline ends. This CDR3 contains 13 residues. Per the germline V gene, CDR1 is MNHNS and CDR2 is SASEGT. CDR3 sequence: CASSWRLNTEAFF. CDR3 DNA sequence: TGTGCCAGCTCATGGCGCCTCAACACTGAAGCTTTCTTT.

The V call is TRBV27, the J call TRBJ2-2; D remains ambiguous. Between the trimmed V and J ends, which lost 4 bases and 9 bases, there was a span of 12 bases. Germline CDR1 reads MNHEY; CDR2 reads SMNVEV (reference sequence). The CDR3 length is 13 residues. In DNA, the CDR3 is TGTGCCAGCAGTTCCCAAGACTGGAGGGAGCTGTTTTTT. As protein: CASSSQDWRELFF.

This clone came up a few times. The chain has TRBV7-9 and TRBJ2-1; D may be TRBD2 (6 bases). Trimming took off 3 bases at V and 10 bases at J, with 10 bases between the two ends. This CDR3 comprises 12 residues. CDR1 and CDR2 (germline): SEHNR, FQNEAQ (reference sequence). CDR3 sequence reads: CASSLERVEQFF. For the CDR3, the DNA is TGTGCCAGCAGCTTGGAGCGGGTCGAGCAGTTCTTC.

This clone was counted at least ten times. The chain's CDR3 is CASSQARNTDTQYF. The CDR3 DNA sequence: TGCGCCAGCAGCCAAGCTAGGAACACAGATACGCAGTATTTT. The chain employs TRBV4-1 and TRBJ2-3; no reliable D call. Trimming removed 1 base at V and 2 bases at J, with 7 bases between. The germline V gene has CDR1 MGHRA and CDR2 YSYEKL. CDR3 length: 14 residues.

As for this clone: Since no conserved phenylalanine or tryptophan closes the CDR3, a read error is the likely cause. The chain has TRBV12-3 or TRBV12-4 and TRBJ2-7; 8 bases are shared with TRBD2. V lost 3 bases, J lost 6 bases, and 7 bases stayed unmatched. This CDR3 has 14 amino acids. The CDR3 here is CASSFSGEAAEQYL. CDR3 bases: TGTGCCAGCAGTTTTAGCGGGGAAGCTGCCGAGCAGTACCTC.

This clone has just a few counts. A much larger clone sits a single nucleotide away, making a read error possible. CDR3 nucleotide sequence: TGCAGTGCTAGAGCTAGCTCCTACAATGGGCAGTTCTTC. It specifies CSARASSYNGQFF. This chain connects TRBV20-1 to TRBJ2-1, with D possibly TRBD2 on 5 matching bases. The CDR3 loop spans 13 amino acids. Germline V lookup: CDR1 DFQATT, CDR2 SNEGSKA (reference sequence).